The next 9 T cell receptor beta chains were all read from a single sample in a study of CD8 T cells in Susac syndrome. Reverse transcription of about 0.5 to 1 ug RNA used random hexamers. Via MiXCR, TCRdb re-called the immunoSEQ multiplex PCR reads, giving one row per CDR3 protein. The table includes about 240,000 distinct CDR3 sequences, 90% to 97% detected once. Sequencing input: CD4+ T cells from PBMCs. Source of these receptors: a human donor with Susac syndrome.

This rearrangement joins TRBV7-9 to TRBJ2-5, with TRBD2 as a possible D gene (5 bases). The germline V gene encodes CDR1 SEHNR and CDR2 FQNEAQ (reference sequence). V was shortened by 5 bases and J by 5 bases, with 18 bases between the two germline ends. CDR3 size: 15 residues. CDR3 DNA sequence: TGTGCCAGCAGCCCCGTAGCGTCAAGAGGGGAGACCCAGTACTTC. Translation: CASSPVASRGETQYF.

This clonotype was seen only once. The chain couples TRBV9 to TRBJ2-3; no clear D gene. The CDR3 has 13 residues. Germline V CDR1 and CDR2: SGDLS, YYNGEE. Trimming removed 3 bases from V and 0 bases from J, with 5 bases in between. The CDR3: CASSGASTDTQYF. In DNA form, the CDR3 reads TGTGCCAGCAGCGGGGCCAGCACAGATACGCAGTATTTT. The whole variable domain, remainder taken from reference TRBV9 and TRBJ2-3, is DSGVTQTPKHLITATGQRVTLRCSPRSGDLSVYWYQQSLDQGLQFLIQYYNGEERAKGNILERFSAQQFPDLHSELNLSSLELGDSALYFCASSGASTDTQYFGPGTRLTVL.

The chain employs TRBV25-1 and TRBJ2-4, with D unclear. The germline V gene encodes CDR1 MGHDK and CDR2 SYGVNS. V gave up 5 bases and J gave up 7 bases, with 9 bases separating them. This CDR3 has 12 residues. The CDR3 DNA is TGTGCCAGCAGTAGCATACGGAACATTCAGTACTTC. Translated: CASSSIRNIQYF. Combining the CDR3 with reference TRBV25-1 and TRBJ2-4 gives the whole variable domain EADIYQTPRYLVIGTGKKITLECSQTMGHDKMYWYQQDPGMELHLIHYSYGVNSTEKGDLSSESTVSRIRTEHFPLTLESARPSHTSQYLCASSSIRNIQYFGAGTRLSVL.

There are many counts of this clonotype. The chain joins TRBV28 to TRBJ2-7; D gene uncertain. The CDR3 length is 12 residues. V lost 3 bases and J lost 1, with 4 bases in between. Germline values: CDR1 MDHEN, CDR2 SYDVKM. The CDR3 protein is CASSLGSYEQYF. CDR3 sequence (DNA): TGTGCCAGCAGTTTGGGATCCTACGAGCAGTACTTC.

This chain connects TRBV5-1 to TRBJ1-5; 7 nucleotides match TRBD1. The CDR3 extends over 15 amino acids. V trimming: 4 bases; J trimming: 3 bases; junction bases outside the gene matches: 7. The germline CDR1 and CDR2 sequences are SGHRS and YFSETQ. CDR3 nucleotides: TGCGCCAGCAGCGCCGGGACAGCCTCCAATCAGCCCCAGCATTTT. It yields the protein CASSAGTASNQPQHF.

The chain links TRBV29-1 to TRBJ2-4; TRBD1 agrees at 11 bases. The V gene end was trimmed by 3 bases and the J gene end by 6 bases; junction bases not matched to a gene: 4. Germline V gene sequence: CDR1 SQVTM, CDR2 ANQGSEA. The CDR3 spans 14 residues. CDR3 DNA sequence: TGCAGCGTTGACCCCGGGACAGGGGGAAACATTCAGTACTTC. Encoded protein: CSVDPGTGGNIQYF.

The chain has TRBV4-1 and TRBJ2-3; 13 bases map to TRBD2. Looked up from germline, CDR1 is MGHRA and CDR2 is YSYEKL. This CDR3 is built from 17 residues. Unmatched junction bases numbered 13, after V lost 8 bases and J lost 5 bases. CDR3 sequence reads: CASRNPTSGRARDTQYF. The CDR3 nucleotides are TGCGCCAGCCGCAACCCCACTAGCGGGAGGGCCAGAGATACGCAGTATTTT.

This clonotype showed up just once. The chain couples TRBV18 to TRBJ2-6, with D possibly being TRBD2 (5 bases). With 2 bases removed from V and 0 bases from J, the gap between germline ends came to 8 bases. Germline V gene data show CDR1 as KGHSH and CDR2 as LQKENI. This CDR3 has 16 residues. Written as DNA, the CDR3 is TGTGCCAGCTCACCAATGGGGAGCTCTGGGGCCAACGTCCTGACTTTC. Translation: CASSPMGSSGANVLTF.

The chain uses TRBV5-6 and TRBJ2-5, with 13 bases fitting TRBD2. J gave up 4 bases and V 3 bases, and 6 bases lay outside the gene matches. The CDR3 sequence is 16 residues long. Germline V gene sequence: CDR1 SGHDT, CDR2 YYEEEE. CDR3: CASSSWTSGRGETQYF. Written as DNA, the CDR3 is TGTGCCAGCAGCTCCTGGACTAGCGGGAGAGGAGAGACCCAGTACTTC.